This entry lists 25 T cell receptor beta chains sequenced from one sample in a study of T-cell reconstitution after alpha-beta-depleted transplantation in children. Findings and caveats of the study: The main origin of T-cell counts and diversity one year after transplant was newly produced T cells.

Their target antigens are unknown. Unique molecular identifiers tagged the TCRbeta library. TCRdb re-analysed the PCR reads in MiXCR, keeping a single row per CDR3 protein. The table has about 300,000 distinct CDR3 sequences, around 7.1% seen once. Specimen: peripheral blood, collected 360 days after TCRalphabeta/CD19-depleted stem cell transplant. The receptors here all came from a female patient younger than 10 who had a stem cell transplant for Fanconi anemia, so the T cells may come from the graft donor.

The rearrangement uses TRBV27 and TRBJ2-3; 9 nucleotides match TRBD1. With V trimmed by 6 bases and J by 3 bases, 7 bases remained unmatched. Germline CDR1 MNHEY, CDR2 SMNVEV (reference sequence). This CDR3 is built from 15 residues. CDR3 protein: CASRKAGTGTDTQYF. CDR3 nucleotides: TGTGCCAGCAGAAAAGCCGGGACAGGGACAGATACGCAGTATTTT.

This clonotype has more than one count but fewer than ten. The chain employs TRBV4-2 and TRBJ1-5; tentative D call: TRBD1 (5 bases). CDR3 length: 15 residues. The germline V gene encodes CDR1 LGHNA and CDR2 YNFKEQ. With 0 bases removed from V and 3 bases from J, the gap between germline ends came to 9 bases. The CDR3 bases are TGTGCCAGCAGCCAAGACCGGGGCCCCAATCAGCCCCAGCATTTT. Encoded protein: CASSQDRGPNQPQHF.

With respect to this clonotype: One end of the junction does not line up with germline, which may come from a read error. The rearrangement links TRBV20-1 to TRBJ2-1; D possibly uses TRBD1 or TRBD2 (6 bases each). Germline V CDR1 and CDR2: DFQATT, SNEGSKA (reference sequence). The CDR3 contains 15 residues. CDR3: CSARDWRGATNEQIF. In nucleotides, the CDR3 is TGCAGTGCTAGAGATTGGAGGGGGGCTACCAATGAGCAGATCTTC.

This clonotype was detected many times. The chain uses TRBV6-1 and TRBJ2-5, with D hard to call. Trimming pared 8 bases from V and 7 bases from J, leaving 11 bases between. The CDR3 covers 11 residues. Germline V CDR1 and CDR2: MNHNS, SASEGT. The CDR3: CASELGSTQYF. The CDR3 nucleotides are TGTGCCAGCGAGCTCGGGTCGACCCAGTACTTC.

This clonotype was found a few times. The chain recombines TRBV5-1 with TRBJ1-6; D unclear. Germline V lookup: CDR1 SGHRS, CDR2 YFSETQ. Between the trimmed V and J ends, which lost 4 bases and 7 bases, there was a span of 12 bases. The CDR3 length is 14 residues. CDR3 bases: TGCGCCAGCAGCCGTTTAGTGGAGAATTCACCCCTCCACTTT. Protein sequence: CASSRLVENSPLHF.

This clonotype showed up many times. The chain is built from TRBV12-3 or TRBV12-4 and TRBJ1-1, with D perhaps TRBD1 (6 bases). The V and J ends lost 3 bases and 6 bases respectively, with 11 bases between them. The CDR3 has 13 residues. The CDR3 DNA is TGTGCCAGCAGTTTGATGGGGACACCTGAAGCTTTCTTT. Protein sequence: CASSLMGTPEAFF.

There are many counts of this clonotype. CDR3: CASRGGDQPRQFF. CDR3 bases: TGTGCCAGCAGGGGGGGCGACCAACCACGGCAGTTCTTC. The genes are TRBV2 and TRBJ2-1; D possibly uses TRBD1 or TRBD2 (6 bases each). Germline V gene data show CDR1 as SNHLY and CDR2 as FYNNEI. The CDR3 loop spans 13 amino acids. Trimming cost V 6 bases and J 12 bases, with 18 bases left between them.

In this sample, this clonotype turned up many times. The chain carries TRBV12-3 or TRBV12-4 and TRBJ2-6; D is undetermined. The CDR3 spans 11 residues. Trimming took 3 bases from V and 8 from J, leaving 2 bases between them. This chain's CDR3 is CASSFPNVLTF. The DNA of the CDR3 is TGTGCCAGCAGTTTTCCCAACGTCCTGACTTTC.

The rearrangement joins TRBV4-2 to TRBJ2-2; TRBD2 aligns across 13 bases. Germline CDR1 is LGHNA and CDR2 is YNFKEQ. The CDR3 spans 19 residues. V shed 0 bases, J shed 1 base, and the junction held 5 bases outside the gene matches. CDR3 bases: TGTGCCAGCAGCCAAGATCTCACTAGCGGGAGGGAGAACACCGGGGAGCTGTTTTTT. It encodes CASSQDLTSGRENTGELFF.

Concerning this clonotype itself: A read error is possible here, since a much larger clone lies one base away. This chain joins TRBV6-2 or TRBV6-3 and TRBJ1-4; 8 bases fit TRBD1. This CDR3 has 14 residues. From germline, CDR1 is MNHEY and CDR2 SVGEGT. CDR3 in DNA: TGTGTCAGCACTCGACGACAGGGGCCCGAAAAACTGTTTTTT. Translated, it gives CVSTRRQGPEKLFF.

A few counts support this clonotype. V gene TRBV20-1 combines with J gene TRBJ1-3; a possible D gene is TRBD1 (5 bases). CDR3 length: 14 residues. Germline V lookup: CDR1 DFQATT, CDR2 SNEGSKA (reference sequence). Trimming took 3 bases from V and 4 from J, leaving 13 bases between them. The CDR3 nucleotides read TGCAGTGCTAGGATACAGGCAAGAGGAAACACCATATATTTT. Encoded protein: CSARIQARGNTIYF.

Notes on this clonotype: Without the conserved terminal phenylalanine or tryptophan, this CDR3 likely stems from a read error. The chain couples TRBV6-1 to TRBJ2-1; D ambiguous. The CDR3 totals 11 residues. Trimming cost V 3 bases and J 10 bases, with 7 bases left between them. Per the germline V gene, CDR1 is MNHNS and CDR2 is SASEGT. CDR3 in amino acids: CASSDLGEQFC. CDR3 in DNA: TGTGCCAGCAGTGATCTAGGGGAGCAGTTCTGC.

The J gene is TRBJ1-2, the V gene TRBV9; no clear D gene. CDR3 length equals 14 residues. The germline gives CDR1 SGDLS, CDR2 YYNGEE. Trimming stripped 2 bases from V and 3 bases from J, with 11 bases between. The DNA for the CDR3 is TGTGCCAGCAGCGTGATGGACGGACACTATGGCTACACCTTC. Protein sequence: CASSVMDGHYGYTF.

This clonotype was seen many times. The gene calls are TRBV20-1 and TRBJ2-2; 8 bases fit TRBD2. CDR1 and CDR2 (germline): DFQATT, SNEGSKA (reference sequence). The V and J ends lost 1 base and 3 bases, in that order; junction bases with no gene match: 7. The CDR3 consists of 16 residues. The CDR3 DNA reads as TGCAGTGCTAGAGCCCCGGGACTAGGATACACCGGGGAGCTGTTTTTT. Amino acid sequence: CSARAPGLGYTGELFF.

This clonotype was counted ten times or more. This rearrangement joins TRBV29-1 to TRBJ2-7; D is possibly TRBD1 or TRBD2 (5 bases each). V was cut by 5 bases and J by 3 bases, with 17 bases left in between. Per the germline V gene, CDR1 is SQVTM and CDR2 is ANQGSEA. The CDR3 loop spans 14 amino acids. DNA of the CDR3: TGCAGCGTTCTTTCTCCGGGACGGCTCTACGAGCAGTACTTC. It yields the protein CSVLSPGRLYEQYF.

As DNA, the CDR3 is TGCGCCAGCAGCTTGGAAGGGTCCCTTGAAGCTTTCTTT. As protein: CASSLEGSLEAFF. The V and J genes are TRBV5-1 and TRBJ1-1, with D unclear. Germline values: CDR1 SGHRS, CDR2 YFSETQ. V was shortened by 0 bases and J by 7 bases, with 10 bases between the two germline ends. CDR3 length equals 13 residues.

This clonotype was seen repeatedly, ten times or more. V and J are TRBV9 and TRBJ2-3; unclear D gene. Trimming cost V 0 bases and J 7 bases, with 12 bases left between them. Germline CDR1 SGDLS, CDR2 YYNGEE. The CDR3 contains 14 residues. The CDR3, as DNA: TGTGCCAGCAGCGTAGCTAACTCCAGACATACGCAGTATTTT. Its translation: CASSVANSRHTQYF.

Many counts were recorded for this clonotype. The genes are TRBV18 and TRBJ1-4, with no clear D. CDR1 and CDR2 from the germline V gene are KGHSH and LQKENI. V shed 6 bases and J shed 4 bases, with 9 bases lying between them. The CDR3 totals 13 residues. This CDR3 reads CASSQSFNEKLFF. The DNA of the CDR3 is TGTGCCAGCTCCCAGTCATTTAATGAAAAACTGTTTTTT.

The V and J genes are TRBV7-6 and TRBJ2-7; 11 positions agree with TRBD2. Trimming took 6 bases from V and 4 from J; bases not matched to a gene: 8. This CDR3 spans 15 amino acids. Looked up from germline, CDR1 is SGHVS and CDR2 is FNYEAQ. The CDR3 sequence is CASSFLAGGGYEQYF. The CDR3 bases are TGTGCCAGCAGTTTCCTAGCGGGAGGAGGGTACGAGCAGTACTTC.

This clonotype was seen repeatedly, ten times or more. V and J are TRBV12-3 or TRBV12-4 and TRBJ2-1; possibly TRBD1 for D (5 bases). V was clipped by 1 base and J by 6 bases, with 10 bases between them. The CDR3 contains 14 residues. DNA for the CDR3: TGTGCCAGCAGTTTAGACAGGTTCAGCAATGAGCAGTTCTTC. Its translation is CASSLDRFSNEQFF.

Many counts were recorded for this clonotype. V usage is TRBV29-1 and J usage is TRBJ1-5; 8 nucleotides line up with TRBD1. V dropped 4 bases and J dropped 1; count of bases not matched to a gene: 6. The V gene's germline CDR1 is SQVTM and CDR2 ANQGSEA. CDR3 length: 15 amino acids. DNA of the CDR3: TGCAGCGTTGCGAAAGGACAGGGCAGCAATCAGCCCCAGCATTTT. Translated, it gives CSVAKGQGSNQPQHF.

The table lists this clonotype with a few counts. This sequence joins TRBV6-1 and TRBJ1-1; D uncertain. CDR3 length: 16 amino acids. V lost 2 bases and J 11 bases, leaving 24 bases between the germline ends. Germline V gene sequence: CDR1 MNHNS, CDR2 SASEGT. The CDR3 is CASSEWGNEGSVRAFF. As DNA, the CDR3 is TGTGCCAGCAGTGAATGGGGTAATGAGGGCTCGGTCCGGGCTTTCTTT.

In this sample, this clonotype turned up many times. The chain is built from TRBV29-1 and TRBJ2-3, with 12 bases lining up with TRBD2. The germline V gene encodes CDR1 SQVTM and CDR2 ANQGSEA. The length of the CDR3 is 15 residues. The ends lost 8 bases at V and 0 bases at J; junction bases unmatched: 6. CDR3 loop: CSSGTSGLSTDTQYF. In DNA, the CDR3 is TGCAGCTCCGGGACTAGCGGGCTTAGCACAGATACGCAGTATTTT.

This clonotype was counted at least ten times. The chain employs TRBV28 and TRBJ2-1; D is unresolved. CDR3 length: 11 residues. CDR1 and CDR2 (germline): MDHEN, SYDVKM. The germline V and J ends were trimmed by 7 bases and 5 bases, with 6 bases remaining between them. The CDR3: CASKENNEQFF. The CDR3 nucleotides read TGTGCCAGCAAAGAAAACAATGAGCAGTTCTTC. Together with reference TRBV28 and TRBJ2-1, the CDR3 gives the full variable domain: DVKVTQSSRYLVKRTGEKVFLECVQDMDHENMFWYRQDPGLGLRLIYFSYDVKMKEKGDIPEGYSVSREKKERFSLILESASTNQTSMYLCASKENNEQFFGPGTRLTVL.

This clonotype appeared many times. The chain links TRBV7-9 to TRBJ2-7; D is perhaps TRBD1 (5 bases). The germline CDR1 and CDR2 sequences are SEHNR and FQNEAQ (reference sequence). The CDR3 runs 12 residues. V gave up 5 bases and J gave up 3 bases, with 8 bases separating them. In DNA form, the CDR3 reads TGTGCCAGCAGCCCGACAGACTACGAGCAGTACTTC. This gives the protein CASSPTDYEQYF.